Shown below are 12 T cell receptor beta chains from a single sample sequenced in a study of T-cell reconstitution after alpha-beta-depleted transplantation in children. TCRbeta library preparation incorporated unique molecular identifiers. Each CDR3 protein is one row after TCRdb ran MiXCR on the PCR reads. This table holds 360,000 or so distinct CDR3 sequences, about 20% found once. Sequenced material: PBMCs from the stem cell graft donor, taken from the stem cell graft. The origin of the receptors is a human donor who donated a stem cell graft to a child with acute myeloid leukemia.

This sequence joins TRBV5-1 and TRBJ2-5; the D is unclear. The germline CDR1 and CDR2 sequences are SGHRS and YFSETQ. Trimming cost V 4 bases and J 5 bases, with 15 bases left between them. CDR3 length: 14 residues. CDR3 in amino acids: CASSKEQSVETQYF. CDR3 DNA: TGCGCCAGCAGCAAAGAACAGAGCGTGGAGACCCAGTACTTC.

This clonotype has just a few counts. The chain carries TRBV7-9 and TRBJ2-5, with no clear D. The V gene's germline CDR1 is SEHNR and CDR2 FQNEAQ (reference sequence). The CDR3 sequence is 14 residues long. Trimming shortened V by 4 bases and J by 1 base, and 10 bases separated the two germline ends. CDR3 sequence reads: CASSSPELQETQYF. The CDR3 DNA sequence: TGTGCCAGCAGCTCCCCGGAGCTCCAAGAGACCCAGTACTTC.

This clonotype was picked up one time. The rearrangement links TRBV4-1 to TRBJ2-2, with 11 bases aligning to TRBD2. The CDR3 is 17 residues long. The germline CDR1 and CDR2 sequences are MGHRA and YSYEKL. J was trimmed by 4 bases and V by 2 bases; bases with no gene match: 6. The CDR3 bases are TGCGCCAGCAGCCAAATACTAGCGGGAGTTGCCACCGGGGAGCTGTTTTTT. Protein sequence: CASSQILAGVATGELFF.

This clonotype was picked up a small number of times. The CDR3 DNA sequence: TGCGCCAGCAGCTGGGGGACAGGGGGCAACACAGATACGCAGTATTTT. Its translation is CASSWGTGGNTDTQYF. The V and J genes are TRBV5-1 and TRBJ2-3; 12 nucleotides align to TRBD1. Germline V gives CDR1 SGHRS, CDR2 YFSETQ. V shed 3 bases and J 2 bases; nucleotides not matched to a gene: 4. The CDR3 has 16 amino acids.

This clonotype was seen a handful of times. The V gene is TRBV15, the J gene TRBJ2-5; 8 bases line up with TRBD2. Germline V gene lookup returns CDR1 LNHNV and CDR2 YYDKDF (reference sequence). After removal of 0 bases from V and 1 base from J, the junction contained 4 bases not matched to a gene. This CDR3 has 16 residues. The CDR3 reads CATSRDLGLAQETQYF. The DNA for the CDR3 is TGTGCCACCAGCAGAGATCTAGGACTAGCCCAAGAGACCCAGTACTTC.

This clonotype has at least ten counts. One end of the junction fails to match germline, which may point to a read error. The chain links TRBV29-1 to TRBJ1-6, with TRBD1 matching 10 bases. Germline CDR1 is SQVTM and CDR2 is ANQGSEA. The CDR3 loop spans 12 amino acids. In DNA, the CDR3 is TGCAGCGTTGAAGAGGGACAGGGGTCGATTTCTTTT. Translated: CSVEEGQGSISF.

This clonotype was detected many times. This rearrangement joins TRBV20-1 to TRBJ2-7; 8 bases are shared with TRBD1. The germline V gene has CDR1 DFQATT and CDR2 SNEGSKA (reference sequence). The CDR3 is made up of 14 amino acids. With 6 bases clipped from V and 2 bases from J, the junction kept 9 bases outside the gene matches. The CDR3 loop is CSAVDRGKTYEQYF. DNA of the CDR3: TGCAGTGCAGTCGACAGGGGAAAGACCTACGAGCAGTACTTC.

This clonotype was found a few times. This chain connects TRBV27 to TRBJ1-1; D ambiguous. Germline CDR1 MNHEY, CDR2 SMNVEV (reference sequence). This CDR3 region has 14 residues. The V and J ends lost 0 bases and 1 base respectively, with 6 bases between them. DNA for the CDR3: TGTGCCAGCAGTTTATCGAGGGCGAACACTGAAGCTTTCTTT. It translates to CASSLSRANTEAFF.

This clonotype was recorded a few times. The rearrangement links TRBV20-1 to TRBJ2-3; 8 nucleotides agree with TRBD1. With 6 bases clipped from V and 3 bases from J, the junction kept 11 bases outside the gene matches. The CDR3 loop spans 15 amino acids. Per the germline V gene, CDR1 is DFQATT and CDR2 is SNEGSKA (reference sequence). This CDR3 is CSAKQGGKGTDTQYF. CDR3 DNA sequence: TGCAGTGCGAAACAGGGGGGAAAAGGAACAGATACGCAGTATTTT.

This clonotype was counted at least ten times. V is TRBV28 and J is TRBJ2-7; no reliable D call. V was cut by 10 bases and J by 0 bases, with 10 bases left in between. The CDR3 spans 12 residues. Per the germline V gene, CDR1 is MDHEN and CDR2 is SYDVKM. This CDR3 is CATQAVSYEQYF. The DNA of the CDR3 is TGTGCCACCCAGGCGGTCTCCTACGAGCAGTACTTC. The full variable domain, in which reference TRBV28 and TRBJ2-7 provide the parts outside the CDR3, is DVKVTQSSRYLVKRTGEKVFLECVQDMDHENMFWYRQDPGLGLRLIYFSYDVKMKEKGDIPEGYSVSREKKERFSLILESASTNQTSMYLCATQAVSYEQYFGPGTRLTVT.

This clonotype has a count of ten or more. This chain joins TRBV6-2 or TRBV6-3 and TRBJ1-1; 7 bases are shared with TRBD1. The germline V gene has CDR1 MNHEY and CDR2 SVGEGT. This CDR3 is 14 amino acids long. J was trimmed by 7 bases and V by 2 bases; bases with no gene match: 7. CDR3 sequence: CASSYVGRTGEAFF. CDR3 DNA: TGTGCCAGCAGTTACGTCGGCAGGACAGGTGAAGCTTTCTTT.

This clonotype was observed a few times. V usage is TRBV7-2 and J usage is TRBJ2-3, with D unresolved. Trimming removed 4 bases from V and 0 bases from J, with 8 bases in between. The CDR3 extends over 14 amino acids. Germline CDR1 is SGHTA and CDR2 is FQGNSA. CDR3 region: CASSSPLSTDTQYF. The CDR3 nucleotides are TGTGCCAGCAGCTCCCCACTTAGCACAGATACGCAGTATTTT.